This T cell receptor (beta chain) was profiled in a study of CD8 T cells in ankylosing spondylitis. TCRdb used MiXCR to reprocess the 5' RACE reads, holding one entry per CDR3 protein. The sample lists 50,000 to 75,000 distinct CDR3 sequences; approximately 5.7% were seen once. The sample holds many counts of this clonotype. CDR1 and CDR2 from the germline V gene are SGHTA and FQGNSA. The CDR3 spans 15 residues. Trimming cost V 4 bases and J 6 bases, with 15 bases left between them. The sequenced material came from synovial fluid, either unsorted or a sorted T cell fraction (not recorded which). J is TRBJ1-4 and V is TRBV7-2; D perhaps matches TRBD1 (6 bases). This receptor was identified in a male donor with ankylosing spondylitis. CDR3 DNA: TGTGCCAGCAGCTCAACAGGGATCATCTATGAAAAACTGTTTTTT. Protein sequence: CASSSTGIIYEKLFF.